This T cell receptor (beta chain) was identified during a study of cytomegalovirus exposure and HLA in healthy donors (dated by TCRdb to the late 2010s). Some background on the complete study: In an earlier analysis of roughly 590 of the donors, about 270 Gb of sequence data and 117 million unique TCR beta sequences from approximately 180 million T cells were reported. Across around 400 genotyped donors of the cohort, an average of about 200,000 unique TCR beta nucleotide sequences per donor were sequenced, and 15% to 20% of those sequences were non-productive. Roughly 5 DR-DQ haplotypes were handled as single units for association and clustering because linkage in the cohort was strong. A separate validation cohort of roughly 130 different subjects was used in addition to the 666-subject first cohort. The T cell repertoires of roughly 660 subjects were profiled by immunosequencing and related to cytomegalovirus serostatus. Every discovery cohort repertoire had been produced on one sequencing platform. The aim of the study was to test whether cataloging public T cell receptors could identify signatures of past pathogen exposure. The genetic ancestry cluster associated with self-reported Caucasian donors included over 80% of the 350 to 500 genotyped donors. A later analysis re-analyzed previously published TCR beta repertoires from 666 donors and added high-resolution HLA genotyping to study TCR occurrence patterns. Class I and class II HLA loci were covered by the typing at four-digit resolution. Donor age, sex, ethnicity and CMV serostatus were compiled together with the repertoire data. Roughly 310 gigabases of sequencing data and 78 million or so unique TCR sequences were included in an early release covering about 600 HLA-typed donors. To predict cytomegalovirus infection status, the study brought together high-throughput TCR immunosequencing, statistical association of individual TCRs with disease status, and machine learning. Typing coverage differed by locus: A, B, C, DRB1 and DQB1 were typed in roughly 620-630 donors, DQA1 in about 550, DPA1 in 600 to 610, and DPB1 in around 490. Rather than drawing on any new phenotypic data, the later analysis identified candidate immune exposures from TCR beta sequences and the way those sequences occurred across donors. To decide whether each TCR beta V gene segment behaved as functional or pseudogenic, an earlier analysis of some 600 of the donors relied on high-throughput TCR beta sequencing. A later genetic analysis took genome-wide SNP genotypes for 398 of the 666 donors and used that subset as a discovery cohort. Here is what the overall study found, with its caveats: The classifier was reported to diagnose cytomegalovirus status with high specificity and sensitivity in both the original and validation cohorts. A further reported finding was that TCR beta sequences accurately predicted the HLA-A and HLA-B alleles for most subjects in the first cohort. It was suggested by the authors that the approach could potentially be generalized to other disease states and immunological phenotypes. A few of the identified cytomegalovirus-associated TCR beta chains were confirmed in vitro to be specific for cytomegalovirus antigens. Roughly uniform sequencing depth across donors was assumed in presence/absence analyses, although this assumption may not hold. Most TCR sequences were seen in very few donors, while some public TCRs were found in many individuals. A later genetic analysis associated a missense DCLRE1C variant with V-gene and J-gene trimming of TCR beta chains, and an independent cohort replicated the association. A total of fewer than 200 TCR beta chains were listed by the study as associated with cytomegalovirus. In a later genetic analysis, fewer N-insertions in productive TCRs were reported among donors in an Asian-associated ancestry cluster than the approximately 630-donor mean. In a later analysis, HLA-associated TCR beta chains showed more clonal expansion and lower generation probabilities than non-associated chains that were equally common. According to a later analysis, parvovirus B19, influenza, CMV and Epstein-Barr virus appeared linked to several top co-occurrence clusters. Immune exposure information for the cohort was limited to CMV serostatus. Because some donors lacked HLA typing at each locus, the association tests relied only on the typed subset. A later analysis found that most CMV-associated TCR beta chains appeared HLA-restricted, with HLA associations seemingly driven largely by CMV exposure. Correlated functional status among segregating V segments might reflect linkage disequilibrium, but an unknown experimental factor could not be ruled out. In this cohort, only TCR beta chains were sequenced, and detectable features were limited by the absence of alpha or paired-chain data. A cluster of highly shared sequence variants was judged likely to represent a technical artifact of the sequencing pipeline. At a false discovery rate of 0.05, a later analysis linked some 17,000 TCR beta sequences to specific HLA alleles. In an earlier analysis of 587 of the donors, most TCR beta V segments appeared in productive rearrangements about 87% or about 30% of the time, broadly matching IMGT annotations. Because counts were too low, roughly 17 rarely observed V segments, including chromosome 9 orphons, were left out of the earlier analysis of 587 of the donors. Assigning TCR associations to individual alleles was difficult when HLA alleles, especially DR and DQ, strongly co-occurred. In a later analysis, the rate of TCR association differed among HLA loci, with DRB1 alleles having the most associated TCRs and HLA-C alleles having the fewest. The 87-base-pair reads could not distinguish some IMGT-functional V segments, including TRBV6-2 and TRBV6-3, so those segments were excluded.

From the cysteine up to the phenylalanine, the CDR3 has a length of 14 residues. The kept DNA is CDR3 alone, 42 bases in frame from the first base. V loses 0 bases, J loses 6 bases, and the germline ends lie 15 bases apart. CDR1 and CDR2 (GTSNPN, SVGIG) derive from the germline V gene (reference sequence). Notes on this clone: Its antigen target is currently unknown. No quality values exist for individual bases; no much larger clone is one base distant.

In total, roughly 710 healthy bone marrow donors made up the cohort. At the time of sampling, all cohort members were nominally healthy, though unrecorded immune exposures were likely present. The donor was CMV seronegative and was included in the group of a few hundred seronegative cohort members. A peripheral blood sample was collected from each donor, and TCR beta sequencing was performed on peripheral blood mononuclear cells. Genomic DNA extraction from the blood cell samples was performed with the Qiagen DNeasy Blood Extraction Kit. The library was built by means of the immunoSEQ multiplex PCR assay. For the multiplex PCR, a mixture combining 60 forward primers for TCR Vbeta segments and 13 reverse primers for TCR Jbeta segments was used. Amplification of the CDR3 region of rearranged TCR beta genes was performed with a multiplex PCR assay on genomic DNA. Amplified TCR beta libraries were sequenced as 87-base-pair reads on the Illumina HiSeq System. Per the source publication's procedure: Across the 500 to 750 repertoires, a later analysis counted roughly 77 million unique TCR beta chains, 9 million to 14 million of which were shared by at least two donors. A nearest-neighbor algorithm error-corrected the raw reads and collapsed the reads into unique sequences, merging closely related sequences to remove PCR and sequencing errors. To assign V, D and J gene segments, CDR3 sequences were aligned to IMGT reference sequences. For a sequence to be retained, a match of at least six nucleotides was required to both a V gene segment and a J gene segment. Rearrangements were called productive when the CDR3 lacked stop codons and stayed in frame with V and J; all others were non-productive. CDR3 was defined according to IMGT convention as the region running from the second conserved V-encoded cysteine to the conserved J-encoded phenylalanine. In an earlier analysis of around 600 of the donors, sequences lacking an unambiguous match to a single V gene segment were excluded. In an earlier analysis of several hundred of the donors, V segments were called functional above 56.7% productive rearrangements and were called segregating when the between-donor standard deviation exceeded 5%. To diagnose cytomegalovirus status from the catalog of TCR beta chain sequences, a statistical classification framework was built. In a later analysis, V and J genes were assigned by comparing TCR nucleotide sequences against IMGT/GENE-DB human TR gene sequences. The TCRdist pipeline was used in a later analysis to assign CDR3 sequences and most-parsimonious VDJ recombination scenarios. In a later analysis, each TCR beta chain was defined by its CDR3 amino acid sequence together with its V-gene family, and reads without a unique V-gene family were excluded. To address suspected cross-contamination and a sequencing artifact, a later analysis removed approximately 590 highly shared, low-generation-probability nucleotide sequences. In a later analysis, a clonal expansion index for each public chain was calculated from normalized within-repertoire ranks of inferred template counts. In a later analysis, generation probabilities were computed with a VDJ recombination model fitted to out-of-frame rearrangements, and the resulting probabilities were checked against IGoR. A later analysis scored TCR-TCR, TCR-HLA and TCR-CMV co-occurrence with hypergeometric tests, applying a repertoire-size bias correction to TCR pairs. A later analysis estimated false discovery rates by permuting HLA or CMV assignments 20 times. In a later analysis, co-occurring TCRs were grouped using DBSCAN, and TCRdist sequence similarity was added for clustering within HLA-allele-positive subsets. Co-occurrence clustering excluded repertoires with fewer than 30,000 or more than 120,000 public chains, plus five with anomalous nucleotide sharing. Sourced from immuneACCESS, this table was stored by TCRdb with only in-frame sequences that have V and J called. A share of the clones is absent; for the studies checked, an unresolved V gene accounts for under half, and the remainder has no known explanation. From that table come the V and J calls and clone size; the DNA was used to work out D and trimming. This sample lists some 140,000 clones; over 60% were detected once. 0.94% of the sample comes from the top ten.

The sample consisted of PBMCs. The rearranged chain carries TRBV30 and TRBJ2-7; the D region possibly corresponds to TRBD1 (6 bases align). The clonotype comes from an older woman in good health and CMV-seronegative. The CDR3 corresponds to CAWSVRGLAREQYF. The DNA reads TGTGCCTGGAGTGTGAGGGGGTTAGCACGCGAGCAGTACTTC.